These 32 T cell receptor beta chains were sequenced from one sample in a study of response to subunit inactivated influenza vaccine. TCRdb used MiXCR to reprocess the RT-PCR reads, holding one entry per CDR3 protein. The sample gives around 600,000 distinct CDR3 sequences, around 10% of which show up once; about 11% is in the top ten. The data also belong to a second study, concerning T cells expressing NK-cell markers. That source reports: The TCR beta cDNA came from 5'RACE template switching with UMIs.

Sequencing used PBMCs from blood, obtained on the day of vaccination. The receptors come from a man over 45 who received an inactivated influenza vaccine.

This sequence joins TRBV5-1 and TRBJ2-1; the match to TRBD2 covers 9 bases. This CDR3 spans 15 amino acids. V trimming: 0 bases; J trimming: 9 bases; junction bases outside the gene matches: 7. The germline gives CDR1 SGHRS, CDR2 YFSETQ. This chain's CDR3 is CASSLGAGGPGEQFF. CDR3 in DNA: TGCGCCAGCAGCTTGGGTGCGGGGGGGCCTGGTGAGCAGTTCTTC. Looking up the rest from reference TRBV5-1 and TRBJ2-1 gives the full variable domain: KAGVTQTPRYLIKTRGQQVTLSCSPISGHRSVSWYQQTPGQGLQFLFEYFSETQRNKGNFPGRFSGRQFSNSRSEMNVSTLELGDSALYLCASSLGAGGPGEQFFGPGTRLTVL.

This clonotype was seen repeatedly, ten times or more. The chain joins TRBV10-3 to TRBJ2-2; possible D gene TRBD1, 6 bases. Germline-derived CDR1 and CDR2 are ENHRY and SYGVKD. CDR3 length equals 18 residues. V was trimmed by 6 bases and J by 5 bases, leaving 25 bases between them. The CDR3 DNA sequence: TGTGCCATCAGGGACTTTACAGGGATTGGTAGACGGACCGGGGAGCTGTTTTTT. Translating it yields CAIRDFTGIGRRTGELFF.

This clonotype was counted between two and nine times. V usage is TRBV20-1 and J usage is TRBJ2-2; 7 bases match TRBD2. Losses at the gene ends were 7 bases for V and 3 bases for J; bases not matched to a gene: 11. There are 15 residues in the CDR3. Germline V lookup: CDR1 DFQATT, CDR2 SNEGSKA (reference sequence). CDR3 amino acids: CSGRFGGGYTGELFF. CDR3 bases: TGCAGTGGAAGGTTCGGCGGGGGTTACACCGGGGAGCTGTTTTTT.

CDR3 protein: CSVEEESTTNGYTF. The DNA for the CDR3 is TGCAGCGTTGAAGAGGAATCTACAACTAATGGCTACACCTTC. The V gene is TRBV29-1, the J gene TRBJ1-2; D is uncertain. Looked up from germline, CDR1 is SQVTM and CDR2 is ANQGSEA. This CDR3 comprises 14 residues. Trimming stripped 0 bases from V and 6 bases from J, with 14 bases between.

The J gene is TRBJ2-3, the V gene TRBV6-2 or TRBV6-3; D is possibly TRBD2 (6 bases). CDR1 and CDR2 from the germline V gene are MNHEY and SVGEGT. The CDR3 runs to 18 residues. The V end lost 0 bases, the J end lost 2 bases, and 18 bases lay between the germline ends. CDR3 DNA: TGTGCCAGCAGTTACTCCGCCGGGACTCCTCGCGACACAGATACGCAGTATTTT. Translating it yields CASSYSAGTPRDTDTQYF.

The chain employs TRBV6-6 and TRBJ2-7; perhaps TRBD1 as D (5 bases). Germline CDR1 and CDR2: MNHNY and SVGAGI (reference sequence). The CDR3 sequence is 13 residues long. V shed 7 bases and J shed 0 bases, with 10 bases lying between them. Here the CDR3 DNA reads TGTGCCAGCACCCAGGGTGCCTCCTACGAGCAGTACTTC. Its protein product is CASTQGASYEQYF.

The rearrangement uses TRBV18 and TRBJ1-2, with D possibly being TRBD1 (6 bases). The CDR3 contains 15 residues. V lost 0 bases, J lost 2 bases, and 10 bases lay in between. Per germline, CDR1 KGHSH and CDR2 LQKENI. In DNA, the CDR3 is TGTGCCAGCTCACCACCGGGGGGGCTGAACTATGGCTACACCTTC. This sequence encodes CASSPPGGLNYGYTF.

The chain combines TRBV7-2 with TRBJ1-2, with a possible D match to TRBD1 (6 bases). The CDR3 contains 17 residues. The V end lost 2 bases, the J end lost 1 base, and 17 bases lay between the germline ends. Germline CDR1 and CDR2: SGHTA and FQGNSA. The CDR3 DNA follows: TGTGCCAGCAGCTTATTTCTGGGGGCCGATCTTAACTATGGCTACACCTTC. It encodes CASSLFLGADLNYGYTF.

The CDR3 DNA sequence: TGTGCCAGCAGCTGGGGACAGGGAGTTCACGAGCAGTACTTC. This encodes CASSWGQGVHEQYF. The J gene is TRBJ2-7, the V gene TRBV7-9, with 9 bases that match TRBD1. Germline V lookup: CDR1 SEHNR, CDR2 FQNEAQ (reference sequence). The V segment lost 4 bases and the J segment 5 bases; nucleotides outside the gene matches: 6. The CDR3 runs 14 residues.

The V call is TRBV2, the J call TRBJ2-7, with 9 bases identical to TRBD1. With V trimmed by 7 bases and J by 2 bases, 6 bases remained unmatched. CDR1 and CDR2 (germline): SNHLY, FYNNEI. CDR3 length: 14 residues. The CDR3 loop is CASTGRDRAYEQYF. CDR3 nucleotides: TGTGCCAGCACCGGCCGGGACAGGGCCTACGAGCAGTACTTC.

The gene calls are TRBV9 and TRBJ2-2; possible D gene TRBD2, 6 bases. Germline values: CDR1 SGDLS, CDR2 YYNGEE. This CDR3 is 14 amino acids long. V was shortened by 4 bases and J by 7 bases, with 14 bases between the two germline ends. CDR3 nucleotide sequence: TGTGCCAGCAGCATGACTAGTCGCGGCGGGGAGCTGTTTTTT. Protein sequence: CASSMTSRGGELFF.

This clonotype has only a few counts. V usage is TRBV7-9 and J usage is TRBJ2-1; no clear D gene. The germline V gene has CDR1 SEHNR and CDR2 FQNEAQ (reference sequence). The CDR3 is 13 amino acids. The V gene lost 5 bases and the J gene lost 6 bases, with 11 bases spanning the gap. CDR3 in amino acids: CASSPSLGNEQFF. CDR3 bases: TGTGCCAGCAGCCCATCACTGGGCAATGAGCAGTTCTTC.

The J gene is TRBJ2-5, the V gene TRBV7-6, with D perhaps matching TRBD2 (6 bases). V gave up 3 bases and J gave up 1 base, with 12 bases separating them. This CDR3 spans 15 amino acids. Germline CDR1 reads SGHVS; CDR2 reads FNYEAQ. The CDR3 DNA follows: TGTGCCAGCAGCTTCACTCCGGGACTCCAAGAGACCCAGTACTTC. It codes for CASSFTPGLQETQYF.

A few counts support this clonotype. J is TRBJ2-1 and V is TRBV7-2, with D perhaps matching TRBD2 (5 bases). The V end lost 1 base, the J end lost 9 bases, and 16 bases lay between the germline ends. Germline assignment: CDR1 SGHTA and CDR2 FQGNSA. The CDR3 totals 15 residues. The DNA for the CDR3 is TGTGCCAGCAGCTTAGGGGCAGAAAAAAGCGGTGAGCAGTTCTTC. Protein product: CASSLGAEKSGEQFF.

J is TRBJ2-1 and V is TRBV20-1; no definite D call. This CDR3 comprises 11 residues. The germline V and J ends were trimmed by 5 bases and 7 bases, with 9 bases remaining between them. Germline V gene lookup returns CDR1 DFQATT and CDR2 SNEGSKA (reference sequence). The CDR3 here is CSAPEWNEQFF. The CDR3 nucleotides read TGCAGTGCTCCAGAGTGGAATGAGCAGTTCTTC.

This clonotype has at least ten counts. The rearrangement uses TRBV7-2 and TRBJ2-3; D is unclear. The CDR3 length is 16 residues. Germline V gives CDR1 SGHTA, CDR2 FQGNSA. V shed 8 bases and J shed 0 bases, with 18 bases lying between them. The CDR3 is CASPPASRASTDTQYF. DNA for the CDR3: TGTGCCAGCCCACCAGCCTCCCGGGCTAGCACAGATACGCAGTATTTT.

This clonotype was counted between two and nine times. The chain uses TRBV28 and TRBJ2-4; 8 bases fit TRBD2. This CDR3 is built from 16 residues. Germline V gene sequence: CDR1 MDHEN, CDR2 SYDVKM. J gave up 0 bases and V 11 bases, and 12 bases lay outside the gene matches. In DNA form, the CDR3 reads TGTGCCGTCAAGGGTAGCGGGAATCTAGCCAAAAACATTCAGTACTTC. Encoded protein: CAVKGSGNLAKNIQYF.

V and J are TRBV24-1 and TRBJ2-1; 9 nucleotides match TRBD1. V shed 1 base and J 11 bases; nucleotides not matched to a gene: 5. Germline lookup yields CDR1 KGHDR and CDR2 SFDVKD. The length of the CDR3 is 14 residues. The CDR3: CATSDFQGQGKQFF. In DNA form, the CDR3 reads TGTGCCACCAGTGATTTTCAGGGACAGGGCAAGCAGTTCTTC.

The CDR3 sequence is CATSRSGRGPFEKLFF. The DNA for the CDR3 is TGTGCCACCAGCAGATCGGGCAGGGGGCCTTTTGAAAAACTGTTTTTT. The chain links TRBV15 to TRBJ1-4, with 8 positions matching TRBD1. Germline CDR1 reads LNHNV; CDR2 reads YYDKDF (reference sequence). V gave up 2 bases and J gave up 7 bases; unmatched junction bases: 9. The CDR3 loop spans 16 amino acids. Full variable domain (outside the CDR3, taken from reference TRBV15 and TRBJ1-4): DAMVIQNPRYQVTQFGKPVTLSCSQTLNHNVMYWYQQKSSQAPKLLFHYYDKDFNNEADTPDNFQSRRPNTSFCFLDIRSPGLGDTAMYLCATSRSGRGPFEKLFFGSGTQLSVL.

At least ten counts were recorded for this clonotype. As DNA, the CDR3 is TGCAGCGTTTCGATCGGGGGGACGGAGACCCAGTACTTC. Translation: CSVSIGGTETQYF. J is TRBJ2-5 and V is TRBV29-1; TRBD2 aligns across 7 bases. Germline V CDR1 and CDR2: SQVTM, ANQGSEA. The CDR3 has 13 amino acids. The V gene end was trimmed by 5 bases and the J gene end by 5 bases; junction bases not matched to a gene: 8.

There are many counts of this clonotype. The chain recombines TRBV12-3 or TRBV12-4 with TRBJ2-2; 8 bases map to TRBD1. There are 16 residues in the CDR3. Losses at the gene ends were 5 bases for V and 1 base for J; bases not matched to a gene: 6. The CDR3 spells CASSVDRGWNTGELFF. In nucleotides, the CDR3 is TGTGCCAGCAGTGTAGACAGGGGCTGGAACACCGGGGAGCTGTTTTTT.

This clonotype was detected ten times or more. V gene TRBV18 combines with J gene TRBJ1-2; D remains unclear. V was pared by 3 bases and J by 1 base, with 6 bases between. This CDR3 is built from 13 residues. Germline V lookup: CDR1 KGHSH, CDR2 LQKENI. CDR3 bases: TGTGCCAGCTCACCCGAGATTAACTATGGCTACACCTTC. Protein product: CASSPEINYGYTF.

Written as DNA, the CDR3 is TGTGCCAGCAGCCCAACTAGTCGTGTCGCAGATACGCAGTATTTT. Amino acids: CASSPTSRVADTQYF. V and J are TRBV5-6 and TRBJ2-3, with a weak D call TRBD2 (5 bases). The germline V gene has CDR1 SGHDT and CDR2 YYEEEE. This CDR3 is 15 amino acids long. Deletions cut 4 bases from V and 4 bases from J, with 16 bases between.

The V gene is TRBV20-1, the J gene TRBJ2-5; the D gene is possibly TRBD2 (5 bases). This CDR3 region has 11 residues. Germline CDR1 reads DFQATT; CDR2 reads SNEGSKA (reference sequence). Trimming shortened V by 5 bases and J by 12 bases, and 16 bases separated the two germline ends. Here the CDR3 DNA reads TGCAGTGCTGCCCAAGGGAGCCAAAAGTACTTC. It is translated as CSAAQGSQKYF.

The chain uses TRBV2 and TRBJ2-1; D possibly corresponds to TRBD2 (5 bases). This CDR3 region has 14 residues. Trimming removed 7 bases from V and 5 bases from J, with 15 bases in between. The germline V gene encodes CDR1 SNHLY and CDR2 FYNNEI. The DNA of the CDR3 is TGTGCCAGCATAGGAACTAGTCGTAACAATGAGCAGTTCTTC. Amino acids: CASIGTSRNNEQFF.

This clonotype was counted a single time. This sequence joins TRBV29-1 and TRBJ1-1; 7 bases fit TRBD1. V was pared by 4 bases and J by 1 base, with 6 bases of the junction left unmatched. The germline CDR1 and CDR2 sequences are SQVTM and ANQGSEA. The length of the CDR3 is 14 residues. In DNA, the CDR3 is TGCAGCGTTGCAAGGGACAGCACGAACACTGAAGCTTTCTTT. As protein: CSVARDSTNTEAFF.

Many counts were recorded for this clonotype. The V gene is TRBV5-1, the J gene TRBJ2-7; TRBD1 matches at 8 bases. Germline CDR1 SGHRS, CDR2 YFSETQ. Germline trimming cut 4 bases from V and 6 bases from J; bases unmatched to any gene: 6. This CDR3 is 13 amino acids long. CDR3 in DNA: TGCGCCAGCAGCCAATCCGACAGGGGCGAGCAGTACTTC. It encodes CASSQSDRGEQYF.

This clonotype was seen at least ten times. This chain links TRBV5-1 with TRBJ1-4, with TRBD1 matching over 10 bases. Germline V CDR1 and CDR2: SGHRS, YFSETQ. The CDR3 is 15 residues long. J lost 8 bases, V lost 4 bases, and 8 bases had no gene match. This chain's CDR3 is CASSGRTGGLEKLFF. CDR3 coding DNA: TGCGCCAGCAGCGGAAGGACAGGGGGTTTGGAAAAACTGTTTTTT.

The table lists this clonotype with a few counts. The chain carries TRBV29-1 and TRBJ2-1; D gene ambiguous. The CDR3 runs 13 residues. The germline V and J ends were trimmed by 7 bases and 7 bases, with 17 bases remaining between them. Germline CDR1 is SQVTM and CDR2 is ANQGSEA. The CDR3 reads CSALHGIWNEQFF. CDR3 nucleotides: TGCAGCGCCCTACACGGTATCTGGAATGAGCAGTTCTTC.

The gene calls are TRBV20-1 and TRBJ2-7; 7 positions agree with TRBD1. The CDR3 is 13 residues long. The V segment lost 3 bases and the J segment 9 bases; nucleotides outside the gene matches: 11. Germline V lookup: CDR1 DFQATT, CDR2 SNEGSKA (reference sequence). CDR3 loop: CSASSPTGPGQYF. The CDR3 DNA follows: TGCAGTGCTAGTTCCCCGACAGGGCCGGGGCAGTACTTC.

This clonotype was counted only a few times. The V gene is TRBV12-3 or TRBV12-4, the J gene TRBJ2-3, with 9 bases that match TRBD2. The J segment lost 5 bases and the V segment lost 3 bases, leaving 6 bases of the junction unmatched. The CDR3 spans 15 residues. CDR3 loop: CASSFRRGGRDTQYF. In DNA form, the CDR3 reads TGTGCCAGCAGTTTTCGGCGGGGGGGCCGAGATACGCAGTATTTT.

The gene calls are TRBV19 and TRBJ2-5; 9 positions agree with TRBD1. CDR3 length: 16 amino acids. Germline-derived CDR1 and CDR2 are LNHDA and SQIVND (reference sequence). The J segment lost 13 bases and the V segment lost 6 bases, leaving 21 bases of the junction unmatched. Here the CDR3 DNA reads TGTGCCAGTAGCACAGCGGGACAGGGTTACTCCACGCACACGTACTTC. It is translated as CASSTAGQGYSTHTYF.